One and the same sample provided the 22 T cell receptor beta chains below, sequenced in a study of shared clonotypes between healthy human individuals. TCRdb's table, derived via immunoSEQ multiplex PCR, lists solely in-frame clones and lacks some. The table has roughly 700,000 clones, roughly 70% seen once. Sequenced: memory CD4+ T cells sorted from blood. As to subset: CD45RA-negative fraction. The receptors were sampled from a young woman in good health.

The V and J genes are TRBV18 and TRBJ1-4; D might be TRBD1 (5 bases). CDR3 size: 13 residues. Trimming shortened V by 6 bases and J by 8 bases, and 13 bases separated the two germline ends. Germline V gene data show CDR1 as KGHSH and CDR2 as LQKENI. Written as DNA, the CDR3 is TGTGCCAGCTCCCCCCGAGAGGGGGAAAAACTGTTTTTT. Translating gives CASSPREGEKLFF.

The rearrangement links TRBV5-1 to TRBJ1-4; D is ambiguous. CDR1 SGHRS and CDR2 YFSETQ come from the germline V gene. Trimming took off 5 bases at V and 3 bases at J, with 8 bases between the two ends. This CDR3 is built from 13 residues. The CDR3 region is CASRSSPNEKLFF. CDR3 nucleotides: TGCGCCAGCAGGAGTTCTCCTAATGAAAAACTGTTTTTT.

This clone was counted ten times or more. The chain is built from TRBV7-9 and TRBJ2-7; maybe TRBD2 (5 bases). V was cut by 4 bases and J by 5 bases, with 18 bases left in between. There are 15 residues in the CDR3. In germline, CDR1 is SEHNR, CDR2 FQNEAQ (reference sequence). CDR3 in DNA: TGTGCCAGCAGCTCCGACGGGGTGCTGGGTAACGAGCAGTACTTC. Translation gives CASSSDGVLGNEQYF. The variable domain in full, with the rest retrieved from reference TRBV7-9 and TRBJ2-7, is DTGVSQNPRHKITKRGQNVTFRCDPISEHNRLYWYRQTLGQGPEFLTYFQNEAQLEKSRLLSDRFSAERPKGSFSTLEIQRTEQGDSAMYLCASSSDGVLGNEQYFGPGTRLTVT.

The rearrangement links TRBV5-1 to TRBJ2-3; the D gene is possibly TRBD2 (6 bases). The CDR3 has 16 amino acids. Germline loops: CDR1 SGHRS, CDR2 YFSETQ. With 4 bases removed from V and 4 bases from J, the gap between germline ends came to 19 bases. The CDR3 spells CASSRDSWGPSDTQYF. In DNA, the CDR3 is TGCGCCAGCAGCCGGGACTCGTGGGGACCGTCAGATACGCAGTATTTT.

This clone appeared a few times. The V gene is TRBV5-1, the J gene TRBJ2-1; 10 bases match TRBD1. This CDR3 region has 15 residues. Germline lookup yields CDR1 SGHRS and CDR2 YFSETQ. Germline trimming cut 3 bases from V and 7 bases from J; bases unmatched to any gene: 7. The chain's CDR3 is CASSSTGGSLNEQFF. The CDR3 bases are TGCGCCAGCAGCTCGACAGGGGGCAGTTTGAATGAGCAGTTCTTC.

This clone was seen just once. The chain has TRBV2 and TRBJ1-1; D gene unclear. Trimming left V 7 bases short and J 6 bases short, with 12 bases between. The CDR3 covers 12 residues. Germline CDR1 is SNHLY and CDR2 is FYNNEI. CDR3 protein: CASKVGPAEAFF. The CDR3, as DNA: TGTGCCAGCAAGGTGGGCCCTGCTGAAGCTTTCTTT.

The CDR3 is CASTPGGRRTDTQYF. The DNA for the CDR3 is TGTGCCAGCACCCCTGGCGGGAGAAGAACAGATACGCAGTATTTT. The chain joins TRBV28 to TRBJ2-3; TRBD2 agrees at 7 bases. Germline V gene sequence: CDR1 MDHEN, CDR2 SYDVKM. The junction had 10 bases not matched to a gene; V was cut back by 7 bases and J by 3 bases. This CDR3 is 15 amino acids long. The variable domain in full, with the rest retrieved from reference TRBV28 and TRBJ2-3, is DVKVTQSSRYLVKRTGEKVFLECVQDMDHENMFWYRQDPGLGLRLIYFSYDVKMKEKGDIPEGYSVSREKKERFSLILESASTNQTSMYLCASTPGGRRTDTQYFGPGTRLTVL.

Note on this clone: This same CDR3 is encoded by further DNA sequences in the sample. This chain connects TRBV7-9 to TRBJ1-1; the D gene is possibly TRBD1 (5 bases). V lost 5 bases to trimming and J lost 3 bases, with 10 bases between them. From germline, CDR1 is SEHNR and CDR2 FQNEAQ (reference sequence). CDR3 size: 13 residues. The CDR3 DNA reads as TGTGCCAGCAGCCTCCAGGGCGACACTGAAGCTTTCTTT. It codes for CASSLQGDTEAFF.

The chain combines TRBV29-1 with TRBJ2-7, with D possibly being TRBD2 (5 bases). CDR3 length: 14 amino acids. The germline gives CDR1 SQVTM, CDR2 ANQGSEA. V was pared by 3 bases and J by 3 bases, with 15 bases between. In nucleotides, the CDR3 is TGCAGCGTTGATTCCGGGGATTCATTCTACGAGCAGTACTTC. It encodes CSVDSGDSFYEQYF.

This clone was observed a few times. V usage is TRBV28 and J usage is TRBJ2-7, with D uncertain. Trimming shortened V by 5 bases and J by 0 bases, and 11 bases separated the two germline ends. Germline loops: CDR1 MDHEN, CDR2 SYDVKM. CDR3 size: 14 residues. The CDR3 protein is CASSPQPSSYEQYF. In nucleotides, the CDR3 is TGTGCCAGCAGTCCCCAGCCATCCTCCTACGAGCAGTACTTC.

This sequence joins TRBV5-4 and TRBJ2-7; 8 nucleotides agree with TRBD2. The CDR3 spans 14 residues. The germline gives CDR1 SGHNT, CDR2 YYREEE (reference sequence). Trimming removed 5 bases from V and 7 bases from J; junction bases left unmatched: 11. The CDR3 DNA is TGTGCCAGCAGGCTAGCGGGTGGGCCCAGGGAGCAGTACTTC. Residues: CASRLAGGPREQYF.

The chain uses TRBV2 and TRBJ2-5, with a possible D match to TRBD1 (6 bases). The CDR3 spans 13 residues. V was pared by 6 bases and J by 2 bases, with 10 bases between. Per the germline V gene, CDR1 is SNHLY and CDR2 is FYNNEI. The chain's CDR3 is CASRGQLQETQYF. The CDR3 nucleotides read TGTGCCAGCAGGGGACAATTACAAGAGACCCAGTACTTC.

The chain is built from TRBV2 and TRBJ1-1; maybe TRBD1 (5 bases). The germline V gene encodes CDR1 SNHLY and CDR2 FYNNEI. The length of the CDR3 is 13 residues. Deletions cut 7 bases from V and 5 bases from J, with 14 bases between. CDR3 in DNA: TGTGCCAGCATTATGGACGGGGCGACTGAAGCTTTCTTT. Translating gives CASIMDGATEAFF.

The J gene is TRBJ1-1, the V gene TRBV11-2, with no clear D. Germline-derived CDR1 and CDR2 are SGHAT and FQNNGV. The V gene lost 3 bases and the J gene lost 0 bases, with 8 bases spanning the gap. CDR3 size: 14 residues. The CDR3 spells CASSLPNMNTEAFF. In DNA form, the CDR3 reads TGTGCCAGCAGCTTGCCAAACATGAACACTGAAGCTTTCTTT.

The rearrangement uses TRBV5-1 and TRBJ2-1; D gene ambiguous. The CDR3 is 14 amino acids. Germline V gene lookup returns CDR1 SGHRS and CDR2 YFSETQ. The germline V and J ends were trimmed by 0 bases and 6 bases, with 10 bases remaining between them. CDR3 in amino acids: CASSLAGWGNEQFF. CDR3 DNA sequence: TGCGCCAGCAGCTTGGCCGGGTGGGGCAATGAGCAGTTCTTC.

The rearrangement uses TRBV23-1 and TRBJ2-7; D gene uncertain. TRBV23-1 qualifies as an ORF whose function is uncertain. CDR3 length: 16 residues. Trimming pared 0 bases from V and 0 bases from J, leaving 12 bases between. CDR3 in amino acids: CASSQSRGAHSYEQYF. The DNA of the CDR3 is TGCGCCAGCAGTCAATCGCGCGGCGCTCACTCCTACGAGCAGTACTTC.

Only a few counts were recorded for this clone. This chain links TRBV5-1 with TRBJ2-3; 10 nucleotides align to TRBD1. CDR3 size: 16 residues. CDR1 is SGHRS and CDR2 is YFSETQ in the germline V gene. The V segment lost 4 bases and the J segment 0 bases; nucleotides outside the gene matches: 5. CDR3 region: CASSAGQGPSTDTQYF. CDR3 sequence (DNA): TGCGCCAGCAGCGCGGGACAGGGGCCTAGCACAGATACGCAGTATTTT.

This chain links TRBV19 with TRBJ2-7, with a weak D call TRBD2 (5 bases). The CDR3 runs 14 residues. Trimming removed 10 bases from V and 5 bases from J, with 21 bases in between. Looked up from germline, CDR1 is LNHDA and CDR2 is SQIVND (reference sequence). Here the CDR3 DNA reads TGTGCCACAAAGTATAGTTCGGGGTCCGACGAGCAGTACTTC. As protein: CATKYSSGSDEQYF.

This chain connects TRBV5-1 to TRBJ2-7; 7 bases line up with TRBD1. The V segment lost 3 bases and the J segment 6 bases; nucleotides outside the gene matches: 9. The CDR3 consists of 14 residues. Germline CDR1 is SGHRS and CDR2 is YFSETQ. As DNA, the CDR3 is TGCGCCAGCAGCTCTCGATTACAGGGGACCGAGCAGTACTTC. It is translated as CASSSRLQGTEQYF.

This chain uses TRBV2 with TRBJ2-3; TRBD1 or TRBD2 may be the D gene (6 bases each). Germline V gene data show CDR1 as SNHLY and CDR2 as FYNNEI. This CDR3 is 20 amino acids long. The ends were cut back, 8 bases at V and 9 bases at J, with 39 bases in the middle. CDR3 amino acids: CASGSRGMIEVGSWRVTQYF. CDR3 coding DNA: TGTGCCAGCGGGAGCAGGGGAATGATTGAGGTTGGCTCTTGGAGGGTCACGCAGTATTTT.

This sequence joins TRBV19 and TRBJ2-2, with 13 bases matching TRBD2. Germline CDR1 LNHDA, CDR2 SQIVND (reference sequence). The junction had 9 bases not matched to a gene; V was cut back by 5 bases and J by 6 bases. There are 17 residues in the CDR3. The CDR3: CASSGRTSGSRSGELFF. The CDR3 DNA reads as TGTGCCAGTAGTGGACGGACTAGCGGGAGCCGATCCGGGGAGCTGTTTTTT. The entire variable domain, with the rest obtained from reference TRBV19 and TRBJ2-2, is as follows: DGGITQSPKYLFRKEGQNVTLSCEQNLNHDAMYWYRQDPGQGLRLIYYSQIVNDFQKGDIAEGYSVSREKKESFPLTVTSAQKNPTAFYLCASSGRTSGSRSGELFFGEGSRLTVL.

This chain links TRBV15 with TRBJ2-3; 7 nucleotides agree with TRBD1. The CDR3 loop spans 15 amino acids. After removal of 3 bases from V and 3 bases from J, the junction contained 6 bases not matched to a gene. Germline V gives CDR1 LNHNV, CDR2 YYDKDF (reference sequence). CDR3 DNA sequence: TGTGCCACCAGCAGGGCAGGGGGTTGGACAGATACGCAGTATTTT. Protein sequence: CATSRAGGWTDTQYF. Using reference TRBV15 and TRBJ2-3 for the parts outside the CDR3, the full variable domain is DAMVIQNPRYQVTQFGKPVTLSCSQTLNHNVMYWYQQKSSQAPKLLFHYYDKDFNNEADTPDNFQSRRPNTSFCFLDIRSPGLGDTAMYLCATSRAGGWTDTQYFGPGTRLTVL.